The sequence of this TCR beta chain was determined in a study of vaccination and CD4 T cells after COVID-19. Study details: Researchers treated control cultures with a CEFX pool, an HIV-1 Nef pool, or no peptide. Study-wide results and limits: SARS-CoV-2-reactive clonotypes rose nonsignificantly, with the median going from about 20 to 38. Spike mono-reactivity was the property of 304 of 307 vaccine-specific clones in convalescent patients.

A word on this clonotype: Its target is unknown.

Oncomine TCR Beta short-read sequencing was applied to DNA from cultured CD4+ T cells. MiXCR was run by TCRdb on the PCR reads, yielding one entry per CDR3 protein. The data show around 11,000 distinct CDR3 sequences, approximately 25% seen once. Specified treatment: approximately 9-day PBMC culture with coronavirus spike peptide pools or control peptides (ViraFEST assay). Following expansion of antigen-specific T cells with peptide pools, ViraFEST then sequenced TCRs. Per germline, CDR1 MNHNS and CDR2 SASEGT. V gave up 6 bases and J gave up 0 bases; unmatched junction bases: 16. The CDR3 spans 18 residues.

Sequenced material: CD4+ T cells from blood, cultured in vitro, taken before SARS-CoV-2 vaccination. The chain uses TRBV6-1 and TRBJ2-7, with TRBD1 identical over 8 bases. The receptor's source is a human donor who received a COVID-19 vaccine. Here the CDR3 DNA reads TGTGCCAGCAGGCTTCAGGGGGCGACGCTGGATAACTCCTACGAGCAGTACTTC. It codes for CASRLQGATLDNSYEQYF.